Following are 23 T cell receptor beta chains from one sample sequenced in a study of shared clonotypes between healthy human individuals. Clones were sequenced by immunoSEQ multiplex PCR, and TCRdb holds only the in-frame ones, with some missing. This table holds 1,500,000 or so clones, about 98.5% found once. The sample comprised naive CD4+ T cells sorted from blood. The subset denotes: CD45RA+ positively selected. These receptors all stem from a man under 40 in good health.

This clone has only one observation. Here the CDR3 reads CASSTYRTGALSYEQYF. CDR3 nucleotides: TGTGCCAGCAGTACCTACCGCACAGGGGCCCTCTCCTACGAGCAGTACTTC. This chain connects TRBV27 to TRBJ2-7; 7 bases fit TRBD1. Trimming removed 5 bases from V and 0 bases from J; junction bases left unmatched: 13. The CDR3 has 17 amino acids. The germline V gene has CDR1 MNHEY and CDR2 SMNVEV (reference sequence).

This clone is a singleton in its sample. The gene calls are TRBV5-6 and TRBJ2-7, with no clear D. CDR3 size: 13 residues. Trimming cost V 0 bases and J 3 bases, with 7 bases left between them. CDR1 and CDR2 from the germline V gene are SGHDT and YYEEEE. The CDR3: CASSLGSFYEQYF. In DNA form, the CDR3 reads TGTGCCAGCAGCTTGGGCAGCTTCTACGAGCAGTACTTC.

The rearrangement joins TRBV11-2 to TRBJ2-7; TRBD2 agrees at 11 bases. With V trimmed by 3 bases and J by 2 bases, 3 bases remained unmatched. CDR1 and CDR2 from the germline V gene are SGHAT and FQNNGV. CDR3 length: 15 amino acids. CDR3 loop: CASSFELAGAYEQYF. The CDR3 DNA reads TGTGCCAGCAGCTTTGAACTAGCGGGAGCCTACGAGCAGTACTTC.

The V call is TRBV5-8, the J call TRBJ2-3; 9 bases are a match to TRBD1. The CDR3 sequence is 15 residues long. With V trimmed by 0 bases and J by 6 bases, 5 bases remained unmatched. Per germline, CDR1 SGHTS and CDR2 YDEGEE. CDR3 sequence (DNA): TGTGCCAGCAGCTTGGGAGACAGGGGGTTGGATACGCAGTATTTT. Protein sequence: CASSLGDRGLDTQYF.

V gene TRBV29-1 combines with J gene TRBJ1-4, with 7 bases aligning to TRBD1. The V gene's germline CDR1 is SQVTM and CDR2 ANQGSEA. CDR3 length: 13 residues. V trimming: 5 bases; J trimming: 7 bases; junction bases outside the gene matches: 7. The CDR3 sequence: CSVMTGTAEKLFF. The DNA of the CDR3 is TGCAGCGTTATGACAGGGACGGCTGAAAAACTGTTTTTT. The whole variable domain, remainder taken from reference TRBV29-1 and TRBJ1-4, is SAVISQKPSRDICQRGTSLTIQCQVDSQVTMMFWYRQQPGQSLTLIATANQGSEATYESGFVIDKFPISRPNLTFSTLTVSNMSPEDSSIYLCSVMTGTAEKLFFGSGTQLSVL.

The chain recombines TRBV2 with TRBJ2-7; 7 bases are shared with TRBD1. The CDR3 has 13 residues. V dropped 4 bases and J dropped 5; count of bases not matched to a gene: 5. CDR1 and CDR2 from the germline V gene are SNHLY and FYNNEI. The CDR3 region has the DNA TGTGCCAGCAGTGTCACAGGGGTGAACGAGCAGTACTTC. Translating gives CASSVTGVNEQYF.

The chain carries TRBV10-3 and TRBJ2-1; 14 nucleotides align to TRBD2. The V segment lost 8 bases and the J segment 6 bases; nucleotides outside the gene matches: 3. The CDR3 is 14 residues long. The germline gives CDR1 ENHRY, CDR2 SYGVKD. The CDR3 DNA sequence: TGTGCCATCGAGACTAGCGGGAGGGCCAATGAGCAGTTCTTC. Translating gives CAIETSGRANEQFF.

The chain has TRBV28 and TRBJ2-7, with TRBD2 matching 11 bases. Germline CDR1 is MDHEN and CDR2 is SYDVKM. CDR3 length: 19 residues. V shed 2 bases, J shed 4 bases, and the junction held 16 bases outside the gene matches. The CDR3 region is CASSLKGWQLAGEEYEQYF. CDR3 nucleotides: TGTGCCAGCAGTTTAAAAGGGTGGCAACTAGCGGGAGAAGAGTACGAGCAGTACTTC.

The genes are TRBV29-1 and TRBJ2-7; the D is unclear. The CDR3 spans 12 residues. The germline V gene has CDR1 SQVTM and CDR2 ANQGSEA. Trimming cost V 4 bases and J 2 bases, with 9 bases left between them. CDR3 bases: TGCAGCGTTGTTGGAAACACCTACGAGCAGTACTTC. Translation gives CSVVGNTYEQYF.

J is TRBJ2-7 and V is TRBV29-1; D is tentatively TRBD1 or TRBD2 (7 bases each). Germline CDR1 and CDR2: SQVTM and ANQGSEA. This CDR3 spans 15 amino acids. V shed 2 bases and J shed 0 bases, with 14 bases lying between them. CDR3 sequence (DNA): TGCAGCGTTGAACAGGGAGGGGGCGCCTCCTACGAGCAGTACTTC. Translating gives CSVEQGGGASYEQYF.

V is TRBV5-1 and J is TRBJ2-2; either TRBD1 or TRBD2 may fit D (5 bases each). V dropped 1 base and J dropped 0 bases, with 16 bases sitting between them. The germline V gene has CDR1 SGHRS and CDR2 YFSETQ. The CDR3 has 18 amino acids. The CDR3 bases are TGCGCCAGCAGCTTGCGAGTGTCCGGGGCCCCGAACACCGGGGAGCTGTTTTTT. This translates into CASSLRVSGAPNTGELFF. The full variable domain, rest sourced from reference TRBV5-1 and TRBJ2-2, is KAGVTQTPRYLIKTRGQQVTLSCSPISGHRSVSWYQQTPGQGLQFLFEYFSETQRNKGNFPGRFSGRQFSNSRSEMNVSTLELGDSALYLCASSLRVSGAPNTGELFFGEGSRLTVL.

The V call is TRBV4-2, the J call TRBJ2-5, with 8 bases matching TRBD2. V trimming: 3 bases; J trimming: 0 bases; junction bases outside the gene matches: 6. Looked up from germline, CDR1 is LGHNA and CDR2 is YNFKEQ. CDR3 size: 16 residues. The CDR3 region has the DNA TGTGCCAGCAGCCACGTAGCGGGAACGTACCAAGAGACCCAGTACTTC. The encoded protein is CASSHVAGTYQETQYF.

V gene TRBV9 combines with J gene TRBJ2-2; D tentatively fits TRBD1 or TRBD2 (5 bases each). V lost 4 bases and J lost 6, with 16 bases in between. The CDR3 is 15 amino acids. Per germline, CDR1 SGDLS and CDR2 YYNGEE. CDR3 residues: CASSPLGTSPGELFF. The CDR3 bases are TGTGCCAGCAGCCCCCTAGGGACGTCTCCCGGGGAGCTGTTTTTT.

The chain's CDR3 is CSVYGRPLGGGYTF. CDR3 bases: TGCAGCGTGTACGGACGGCCGCTGGGAGGTGGCTACACCTTC. This chain joins TRBV29-1 and TRBJ1-2; D remains ambiguous. The CDR3 is 14 residues long. Trimming removed 6 bases at V and 7 bases at J, with 21 bases between. Germline values: CDR1 SQVTM, CDR2 ANQGSEA.

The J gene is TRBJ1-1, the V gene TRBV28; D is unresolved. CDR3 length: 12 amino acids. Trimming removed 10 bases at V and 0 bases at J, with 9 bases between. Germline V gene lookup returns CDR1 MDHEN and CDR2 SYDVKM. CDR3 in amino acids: CATSTVNTEAFF. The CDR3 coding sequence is TGTGCCACCTCGACCGTGAACACTGAAGCTTTCTTT.

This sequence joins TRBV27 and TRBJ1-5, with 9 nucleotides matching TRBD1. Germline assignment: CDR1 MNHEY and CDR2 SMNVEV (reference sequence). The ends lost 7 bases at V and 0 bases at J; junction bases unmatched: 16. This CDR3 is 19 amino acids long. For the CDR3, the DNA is TGTGCCAGCAAAAAACGGACAGGGGTTTCGGGCCATAGCAATCAGCCCCAGCATTTT. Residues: CASKKRTGVSGHSNQPQHF.

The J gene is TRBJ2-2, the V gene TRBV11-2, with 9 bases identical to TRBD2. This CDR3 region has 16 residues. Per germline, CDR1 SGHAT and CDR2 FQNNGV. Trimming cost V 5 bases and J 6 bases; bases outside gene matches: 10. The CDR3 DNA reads TGTGCCAGCAGCCACTATAGCGGGAGAGGGGCCGGGGAGCTGTTTTTT. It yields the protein CASSHYSGRGAGELFF.

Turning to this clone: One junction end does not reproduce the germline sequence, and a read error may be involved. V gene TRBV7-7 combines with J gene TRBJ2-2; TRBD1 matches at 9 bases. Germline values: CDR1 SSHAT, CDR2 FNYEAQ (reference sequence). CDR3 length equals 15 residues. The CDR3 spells CASSPGQGNTGELFF. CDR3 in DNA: TGTGCTAGCAGCCCGGGACAGGGTAACACCGGGGAGCTGTTTTTT.

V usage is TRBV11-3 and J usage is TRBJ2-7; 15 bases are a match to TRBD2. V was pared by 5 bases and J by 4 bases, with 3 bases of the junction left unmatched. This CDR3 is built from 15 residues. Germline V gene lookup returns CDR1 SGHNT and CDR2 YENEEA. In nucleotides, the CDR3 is TGTGCCAGCAGCAAGGGACTAGCGGGAGGTTACGAGCAGTACTTC. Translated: CASSKGLAGGYEQYF.

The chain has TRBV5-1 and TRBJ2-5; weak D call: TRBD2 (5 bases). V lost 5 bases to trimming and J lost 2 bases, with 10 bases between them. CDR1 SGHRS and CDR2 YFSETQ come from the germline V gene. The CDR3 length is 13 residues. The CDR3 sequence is CASRSSSQETQYF. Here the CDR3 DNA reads TGCGCCAGCAGATCTAGCAGTCAAGAGACCCAGTACTTC. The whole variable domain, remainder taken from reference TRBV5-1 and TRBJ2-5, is KAGVTQTPRYLIKTRGQQVTLSCSPISGHRSVSWYQQTPGQGLQFLFEYFSETQRNKGNFPGRFSGRQFSNSRSEMNVSTLELGDSALYLCASRSSSQETQYFGPGTRLLVL.

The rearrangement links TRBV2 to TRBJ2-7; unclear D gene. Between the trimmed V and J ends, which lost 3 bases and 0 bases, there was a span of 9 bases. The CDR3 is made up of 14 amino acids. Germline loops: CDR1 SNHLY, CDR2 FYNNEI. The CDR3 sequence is CASSDHGYSYEQYF. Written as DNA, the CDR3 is TGTGCCAGCAGTGACCACGGGTACTCCTACGAGCAGTACTTC.

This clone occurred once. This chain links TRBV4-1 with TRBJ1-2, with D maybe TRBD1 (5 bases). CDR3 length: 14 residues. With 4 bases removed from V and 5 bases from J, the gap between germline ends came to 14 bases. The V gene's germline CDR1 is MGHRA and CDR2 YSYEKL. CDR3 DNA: TGCGCCAGCAGCCTCACCCATGGGGGGTATGGCTACACCTTC. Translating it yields CASSLTHGGYGYTF.

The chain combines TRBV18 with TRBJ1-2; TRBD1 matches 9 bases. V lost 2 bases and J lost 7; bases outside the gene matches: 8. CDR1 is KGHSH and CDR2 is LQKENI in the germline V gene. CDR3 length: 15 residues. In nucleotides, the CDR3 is TGTGCCAGCTCACCAAAGGGACAGGGTATAGGTGGCTACACCTTC. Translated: CASSPKGQGIGGYTF.